This T cell receptor beta chain was captured in a study of graft-versus-host responses after intestinal transplantation. Study as a whole: Multivisceral, liver-intestinal, or isolated intestinal transplants were given to recipients.

Clones were sequenced by immunoSEQ multiplex PCR, and TCRdb holds only the in-frame ones, with some missing. The sample has some 14,000 clones; around 40% are singletons. The CDR3 contains 14 residues. J was trimmed by 7 bases and V by 3 bases; bases with no gene match: 8. The V gene's germline CDR1 is GTSNPN and CDR2 SVGIG (reference sequence). The authors combined about 200,000 CFSE-labeled responder cells with about 200,000 irradiated, violet-dye-labeled stimulator cells in plates. The source is a human patient who received an intestinal transplant. The J gene is TRBJ2-7, the V gene TRBV30; the match to TRBD1 covers 11 bases. The sequences come from alloreactive CD8+ T cells from a mixed lymphocyte reaction culture, collected before intestinal transplant. Stated subset: CFSE-low proliferating T cells sorted from roughly 6-day pre-transplant mixed lymphocyte reaction (GvH or HvG direction). The CDR3 bases are TGTGCCTGGAGCCCAGGACAGGGGGCTTGGGAGCAGTACTTC. Amino acids: CAWSPGQGAWEQYF.